These 17 T cell receptor beta chains were all obtained from the same sample, sequenced in a study of T cell responses to AZD1222 COVID-19 vaccine. The table came from immunoSEQ multiplex PCR; TCRdb's copy has only in-frame clones and leaves some out. The sample records around 140,000 clones, 70% to 90% being singletons. The source was peripheral blood, collected on day 0 of AZD1222 vaccination. The receptor set was obtained from an adult in good health.

This clone was seen only once. The CDR3 sequence is CASTGRVGSYEQYF. CDR3 bases: TGTGCCAGCACGGGGCGGGTGGGATCCTACGAGCAGTACTTC. The gene calls are TRBV2 and TRBJ2-7; either TRBD1 or TRBD2 may supply D (5 bases each). The V gene lost 7 bases and the J gene lost 1 base, with 14 bases spanning the gap. The V gene's germline CDR1 is SNHLY and CDR2 FYNNEI. The CDR3 consists of 14 residues.

The V and J genes are TRBV7-4 and TRBJ2-1; the match to TRBD2 covers 7 bases. The CDR3 spans 14 residues. The junction had 1 base not matched to a gene; V was cut back by 3 bases and J by 2 bases. The germline V gene encodes CDR1 SGHVT and CDR2 SQSDAQ. CDR3 in amino acids: CASSLTSPYNEQFF. The CDR3, as DNA: TGTGCCAGCAGCTTGACTAGCCCCTACAATGAGCAGTTCTTC.

The gene calls are TRBV7-2 and TRBJ1-2; TRBD1 is a possible D gene (6 bases). V gave up 5 bases and J gave up 4 bases, with 11 bases separating them. The CDR3 has 13 amino acids. CDR1 is SGHTA and CDR2 is FQGNSA in the germline V gene. Here the CDR3 reads CASSITGTYGYTF. In DNA, the CDR3 is TGTGCCAGCAGCATCACAGGGACCTATGGCTACACCTTC. The full variable domain, in which reference TRBV7-2 and TRBJ1-2 provide the parts outside the CDR3, is GAGVSQSPSNKVTEKGKDVELRCDPISGHTALYWYRQSLGQGLEFLIYFQGNSAPDKSGLPSDRFSAERTGGSVSTLTIQRTQQEDSAVYLCASSITGTYGYTFGSGTRLTVV.

J is TRBJ2-5 and V is TRBV9, with D perhaps TRBD1 (7 bases). The germline V and J ends were trimmed by 4 bases and 4 bases, with 11 bases remaining between them. CDR1 SGDLS and CDR2 YYNGEE come from the germline V gene. CDR3 length equals 13 residues. CDR3 protein: CASSPGGPETQYF. CDR3 nucleotide sequence: TGTGCCAGCAGCCCAGGGGGGCCAGAGACCCAGTACTTC. The full variable domain, its missing parts supplied by reference TRBV9 and TRBJ2-5, is DSGVTQTPKHLITATGQRVTLRCSPRSGDLSVYWYQQSLDQGLQFLIQYYNGEERAKGNILERFSAQQFPDLHSELNLSSLELGDSALYFCASSPGGPETQYFGPGTRLLVL.

This clone came up once. The chain carries TRBV19 and TRBJ2-3; possibly TRBD1 or TRBD2 for D (7 bases each). Per germline, CDR1 LNHDA and CDR2 SQIVND (reference sequence). The CDR3 sequence is 16 residues long. The V gene lost 5 bases and the J gene lost 6 bases, with 21 bases spanning the gap. Here the CDR3 reads CASSGGDSLNADTQYF. CDR3 DNA: TGTGCCAGTAGTGGGGGGGACAGCCTTAATGCGGATACGCAGTATTTT.

The chain joins TRBV6-6 to TRBJ1-5; D is possibly TRBD1 (5 bases). The ends were cut back, 2 bases at V and 7 bases at J, with 9 bases in the middle. CDR1 is MNHNY, CDR2 SVGAGI, per germline (reference sequence). The CDR3 totals 13 residues. This chain's CDR3 is CASSYEGAQPQHF. The CDR3 DNA is TGTGCCAGCAGTTACGAAGGGGCCCAGCCCCAGCATTTT.

This clone came up a few times. V and J are TRBV5-1 and TRBJ2-7, with D hard to call. Germline V lookup: CDR1 SGHRS, CDR2 YFSETQ. The ends were cut back, 0 bases at V and 3 bases at J, with 13 bases in the middle. This CDR3 is 15 amino acids long. In DNA form, the CDR3 reads TGCGCCAGCAGCTTGGTGGGCGGTCCGTACTACGAGCAGTACTTC. As protein: CASSLVGGPYYEQYF.

The chain employs TRBV4-2 and TRBJ1-3; D unresolved. This CDR3 spans 17 amino acids. Trimming removed 2 bases at V and 0 bases at J, with 14 bases between. CDR1 is LGHNA, CDR2 YNFKEQ, per germline. In DNA, the CDR3 is TGTGCCAGCAGCCAACTATCCCTTTTGAACTCTGGAAACACCATATATTTT. Amino acids: CASSQLSLLNSGNTIYF.

This chain connects TRBV20-1 to TRBJ2-7; 7 nucleotides match TRBD2. V lost 3 bases, J lost 2 bases, and 13 bases stayed unmatched. Germline V lookup: CDR1 DFQATT, CDR2 SNEGSKA (reference sequence). CDR3 size: 16 residues. This CDR3 is CSASGPAAGYTYEQYF. The DNA for the CDR3 is TGCAGTGCTAGTGGGCCCGCAGCGGGGTATACCTACGAGCAGTACTTC.

Concerning this clone: A read error may account for a junction end that differs from germline. The chain recombines TRBV5-1 with TRBJ1-2; unclear D gene. In germline, CDR1 is SGHRS, CDR2 YFSETQ. The CDR3 length is 12 residues. CDR3: CVSTMSGYGYTF. CDR3 coding DNA: TGCGTCAGCACCATGTCGGGGTATGGCTACACCTTC. Together with reference TRBV5-1 and TRBJ1-2, the CDR3 gives the full variable domain: KAGVTQTPRYLIKTRGQQVTLSCSPISGHRSVSWYQQTPGQGLQFLFEYFSETQRNKGNFPGRFSGRQFSNSRSEMNVSTLELGDSALYLCVSTMSGYGYTFGSGTRLTVV.

The CDR3 DNA reads TGTGCCAGCAGGCTGAATAATTCACCCCTCCACTTT. The encoded protein is CASRLNNSPLHF. The chain couples TRBV6-5 to TRBJ1-6, with D unclear. The CDR3 contains 12 residues. The germline V gene has CDR1 MNHEY and CDR2 SVGAGI. The V end lost 6 bases, the J end lost 5 bases, and 5 bases lay between the germline ends.

The chain uses TRBV7-9 and TRBJ2-1; 7 nucleotides match TRBD1. The CDR3 totals 15 residues. Germline V gives CDR1 SEHNR, CDR2 FQNEAQ (reference sequence). The V and J ends lost 3 bases and 7 bases, in that order; junction bases with no gene match: 9. CDR3 residues: CASSLVATGPNEQFF. As DNA, the CDR3 is TGTGCCAGCAGCTTGGTCGCGACAGGGCCGAATGAGCAGTTCTTC.

The chain links TRBV6-1 to TRBJ1-4, with D tentatively TRBD1 (6 bases). Trimming took 3 bases from V and 8 from J, leaving 13 bases between them. The CDR3 sequence is 14 residues long. Germline values: CDR1 MNHNS, CDR2 SASEGT. CDR3 residues: CASSDQRGVEKLFF. In DNA, the CDR3 is TGTGCCAGCAGTGACCAAAGGGGGGTGGAAAAACTGTTTTTT.

The rearrangement joins TRBV5-1 to TRBJ2-7; 11 bases agree with TRBD1. V was clipped by 3 bases and J by 5 bases; unmatched bases: 7. The CDR3 has 15 residues. CDR1 and CDR2 (germline): SGHRS, YFSETQ. The CDR3 spells CASSSRTGGYDEQYF. The CDR3 nucleotides read TGCGCCAGCAGCTCCCGGACAGGGGGCTACGACGAGCAGTACTTC.

The rearrangement links TRBV28 to TRBJ2-7; 8 bases line up with TRBD1. CDR1 is MDHEN and CDR2 is SYDVKM in the germline V gene. CDR3 length: 14 residues. Trimming took 5 bases from V and 5 from J; bases not matched to a gene: 8. CDR3 sequence (DNA): TGTGCCAGCAGTCCCCGGACAGGGTGGAACGAGCAGTACTTC. Its translation: CASSPRTGWNEQYF.

This chain uses TRBV19 with TRBJ1-1; tentative D call: TRBD1 (6 bases). Trimming removed 4 bases from V and 0 bases from J, with 9 bases in between. The CDR3 has 14 residues. Germline V gene data show CDR1 as LNHDA and CDR2 as SQIVND (reference sequence). The CDR3 nucleotides are TGTGCCAGTAGTAGTAACAGGGTGAACACTGAAGCTTTCTTT. Amino acid sequence: CASSSNRVNTEAFF.

This clone was seen a single time. The rearrangement joins TRBV19 to TRBJ1-3, with no clear D. The CDR3 extends over 14 amino acids. V was clipped by 2 bases and J by 2 bases, with 7 bases between them. Germline CDR1 LNHDA, CDR2 SQIVND (reference sequence). CDR3 bases: TGTGCCAGTAGTATAACTACCGCTGGAAACACCATATATTTT. Encoded protein: CASSITTAGNTIYF. The whole variable domain, filled in from reference TRBV19 and TRBJ1-3, reads DGGITQSPKYLFRKEGQNVTLSCEQNLNHDAMYWYRQDPGQGLRLIYYSQIVNDFQKGDIAEGYSVSREKKESFPLTVTSAQKNPTAFYLCASSITTAGNTIYFGEGSWLTVV.